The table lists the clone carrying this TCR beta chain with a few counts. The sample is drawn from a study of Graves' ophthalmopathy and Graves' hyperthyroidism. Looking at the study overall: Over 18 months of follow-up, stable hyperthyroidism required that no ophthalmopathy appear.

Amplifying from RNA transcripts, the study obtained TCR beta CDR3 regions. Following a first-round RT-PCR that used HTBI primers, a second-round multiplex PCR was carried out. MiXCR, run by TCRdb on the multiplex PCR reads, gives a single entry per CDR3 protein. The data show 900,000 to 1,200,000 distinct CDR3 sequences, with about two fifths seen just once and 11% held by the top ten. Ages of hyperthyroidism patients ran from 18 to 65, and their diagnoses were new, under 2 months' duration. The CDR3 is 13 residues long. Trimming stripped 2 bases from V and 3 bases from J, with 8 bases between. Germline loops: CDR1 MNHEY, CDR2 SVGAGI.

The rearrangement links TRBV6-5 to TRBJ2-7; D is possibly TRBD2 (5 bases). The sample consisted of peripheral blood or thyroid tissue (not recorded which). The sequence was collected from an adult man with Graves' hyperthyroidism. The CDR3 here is CASSYLGLYEQYF. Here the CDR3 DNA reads TGTGCCAGCAGTTACCTAGGACTCTACGAGCAGTACTTC.